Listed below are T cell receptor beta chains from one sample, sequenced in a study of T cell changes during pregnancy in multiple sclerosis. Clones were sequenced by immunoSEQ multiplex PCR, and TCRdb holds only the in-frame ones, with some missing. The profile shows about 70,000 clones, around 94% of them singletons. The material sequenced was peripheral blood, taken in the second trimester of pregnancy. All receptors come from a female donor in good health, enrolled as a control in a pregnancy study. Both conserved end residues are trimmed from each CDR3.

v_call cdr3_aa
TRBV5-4 ASSLGQNYGYT
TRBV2 ASTGTSGGFTDTQY
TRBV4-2 ASSQTFYGANVLT
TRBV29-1 SVQTGNTLGTEAF
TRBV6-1 ASSELGQGDPYGYT
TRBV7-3 ASSLGGPETQY
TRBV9 ASSPQTGKYGYT
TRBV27 ASSLGQNTEAF
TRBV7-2 ASSPGGSGANVLT
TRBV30 AWSRGPNTEAF
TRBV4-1 ASSPDTSYGYT
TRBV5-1 ASSSGLAGVNNEQF
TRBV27 ASSKTLREQY
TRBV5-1 ASSLGGYSSYNEQF
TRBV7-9 ASSLILSGANVLT
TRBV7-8 ASSPSPQGRHEKLF
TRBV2 ASSEGFRGGAEKLF
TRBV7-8 ASSLAAVGGDQPQH
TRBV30 AWIRGREGELF
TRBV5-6 ASSLYGTDYEQY
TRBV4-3 ASSQDFSQPQH
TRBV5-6 ASSLWRGGLGTQY
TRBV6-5 ASSFQAGGMSEQY
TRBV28 ASRGQDRFYGYT
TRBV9 ASSVAQGRTQY
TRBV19 ASSIGGQGRGGLF
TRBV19 ASKVYSHSNQPQH
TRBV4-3 ASSEAAGRNTGELF
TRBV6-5 ASSYSIATGNSPLH
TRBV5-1 ASSVNRDRGLYEQY
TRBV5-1 ASSPGQGTHEQF
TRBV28 ASRGTGDPTEAF
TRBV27 ASSPPDRRPSSIQY
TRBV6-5 ASSYSGASLNQPQH
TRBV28 ASKDSNEKLF
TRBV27 ASSSDELSGQPLWGYT
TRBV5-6 ASSSRGEQY
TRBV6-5 ATGTYTSNEQF
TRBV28 ASRRVGERTGGYGGYT
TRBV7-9 ASSSTARGRHEQF
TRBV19 ASSRTGEVYQPQH
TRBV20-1 SAVRETQY
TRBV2 ASRAGGGKLF
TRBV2 ASSPTGGSGNTIY
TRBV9 ASSGQRGAGETQY
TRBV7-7 ASSPTLLDRPRETQY
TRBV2 ARLRGPTGELF
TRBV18 ASSPQKEGAPLH
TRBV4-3 ASSHQPGQGADTQY
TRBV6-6 ASKQQGAAYNSPLH
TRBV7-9 ASSPNQPQH
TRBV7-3 ASRLQTGGNTEAF
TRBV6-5 ASSLDFFTTYEQY